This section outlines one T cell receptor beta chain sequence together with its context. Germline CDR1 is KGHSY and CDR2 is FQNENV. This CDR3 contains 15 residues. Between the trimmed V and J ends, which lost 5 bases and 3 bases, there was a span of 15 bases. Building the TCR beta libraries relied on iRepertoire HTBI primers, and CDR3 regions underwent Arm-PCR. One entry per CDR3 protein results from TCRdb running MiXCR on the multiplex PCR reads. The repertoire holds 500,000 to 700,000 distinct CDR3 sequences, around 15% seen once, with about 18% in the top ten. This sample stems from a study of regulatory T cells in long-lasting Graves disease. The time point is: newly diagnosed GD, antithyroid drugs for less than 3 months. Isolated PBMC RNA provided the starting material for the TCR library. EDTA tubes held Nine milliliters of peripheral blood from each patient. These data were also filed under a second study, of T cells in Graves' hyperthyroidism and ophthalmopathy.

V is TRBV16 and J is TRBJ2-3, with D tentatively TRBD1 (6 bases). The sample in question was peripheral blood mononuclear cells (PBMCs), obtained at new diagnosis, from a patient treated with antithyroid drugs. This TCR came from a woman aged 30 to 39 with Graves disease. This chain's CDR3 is CASSIAPRGTDTQYF. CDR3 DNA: TGTGCCAGCAGCATAGCGCCGAGGGGGACAGATACGCAGTATTTT. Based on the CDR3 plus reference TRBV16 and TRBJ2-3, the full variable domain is GEEVAQTPKHLVRGEGQKAKLYCAPIKGHSYVFWYQQVLKNEFKFLISFQNENVFDETGMPKERFSAKCLPNSPCSLEIQATKLEDSAVYFCASSIAPRGTDTQYFGPGTRLTVL.